These 20 T cell receptor beta chains were all obtained from the same sample, sequenced in a study of response to subunit inactivated influenza vaccine. TCRdb analysed the RT-PCR reads with MiXCR anew, one entry per CDR3 protein. The sample includes 400,000 to 650,000 distinct CDR3 sequences, roughly 7.9% seen only once; the top ten take under 15%. The material sequenced was PBMCs from blood, taken around 2 years after vaccination. Every receptor here comes from a man in his fifties or sixties who received an inactivated influenza vaccine.

This clonotype was seen at least ten times. This chain uses TRBV20-1 with TRBJ2-1, with D possibly TRBD2 on 6 matching bases. V lost 3 bases, J lost 1 base, and 13 bases lay in between. The CDR3 runs 15 residues. The germline CDR1 and CDR2 sequences are DFQATT and SNEGSKA (reference sequence). CDR3 loop: CSASARLVSYNEQFF. The CDR3 DNA is TGCAGTGCTAGTGCCAGACTAGTGTCCTACAATGAGCAGTTCTTC.

There are many counts of this clonotype. The chain uses TRBV5-6 and TRBJ2-5, with no clear D. CDR3 size: 13 residues. Germline V lookup: CDR1 SGHDT, CDR2 YYEEEE. Deletions cut 1 base from V and 3 bases from J, with 7 bases between. This chain's CDR3 is CASSLIREETQYF. CDR3 DNA sequence: TGTGCCAGCAGCTTGATTAGGGAAGAGACCCAGTACTTC.

This clonotype was seen only a few times. The chain has TRBV30 and TRBJ2-3; TRBD2 agrees at 10 bases. Trimming at V came to 2 bases and at J to 2 bases, leaving 4 bases not matched to a gene. In germline, CDR1 is GTSNPN, CDR2 SVGIG (reference sequence). The CDR3 extends over 15 amino acids. The CDR3: CAWSKLAGPTDTQYF. Here the CDR3 DNA reads TGTGCCTGGAGTAAACTAGCGGGGCCCACAGATACGCAGTATTTT. The full variable domain, completed using reference TRBV30 and TRBJ2-3, is SQTIHQWPATLVQPVGSPLSLECTVEGTSNPNLYWYRQAAGRGLQLLFYSVGIGQISSEVPQNLSASRPQDRQFILSSKKLLLSDSGFYLCAWSKLAGPTDTQYFGPGTRLTVL.

This clonotype has more than one count but fewer than ten. The gene calls are TRBV7-2 and TRBJ2-7; TRBD1 agrees at 7 bases. The CDR3 contains 15 residues. The germline V gene encodes CDR1 SGHTA and CDR2 FQGNSA. Trimming removed 4 bases from V and 5 bases from J; junction bases left unmatched: 11. DNA of the CDR3: TGTGCCAGCAGCTCGTGGACAGGTGGGGGCCACGAGCAGTACTTC. Translating gives CASSSWTGGGHEQYF.

This clonotype has just a few counts. The genes are TRBV12-3 or TRBV12-4 and TRBJ2-2; tentatively, D is TRBD2 (5 bases). This CDR3 is built from 18 residues. Trimming left V 7 bases short and J 4 bases short, with 25 bases between. The chain's CDR3 is CASTNYPSGQEATGELFF. The DNA for the CDR3 is TGTGCCAGCACCAATTACCCCAGCGGCCAAGAGGCCACCGGGGAGCTGTTTTTT.

The genes are TRBV14 and TRBJ1-2, with a weak D call TRBD1 (5 bases). The CDR3 is 16 residues long. V lost 1 base, J lost 8 bases, and 20 bases lay in between. CDR1 is SGHDN and CDR2 is FVKESK in the germline V gene. The CDR3 sequence: CASSQGIGPTGGGYTF. In DNA form, the CDR3 reads TGTGCCAGCAGCCAAGGAATTGGTCCGACCGGGGGGGGCTACACCTTC.

This rearrangement joins TRBV13 to TRBJ1-4; the D gene is possibly TRBD1 (5 bases). Trimming stripped 0 bases from V and 7 bases from J, with 12 bases between. Germline CDR1 is PRHDT and CDR2 is FYEKMQ (reference sequence). The CDR3 length is 15 residues. In nucleotides, the CDR3 is TGTGCCAGCAGCTTAGGAGGGGAGAGGAGTGAAAAACTGTTTTTT. It encodes CASSLGGERSEKLFF. Drawing the rest from reference TRBV13 and TRBJ1-4, the complete variable domain is AAGVIQSPRHLIKEKRETATLKCYPIPRHDTVYWYQQGPGQDPQFLISFYEKMQSDKGSIPDRFSAQQFSDYHSELNMSSLELGDSALYFCASSLGGERSEKLFFGSGTQLSVL.

The V call is TRBV5-1, the J call TRBJ1-5, with D uncertain. Trimming removed 0 bases at V and 5 bases at J, with 9 bases between. CDR1 SGHRS and CDR2 YFSETQ come from the germline V gene. The CDR3 extends over 14 amino acids. CDR3 residues: CASSLGSGDQPQHF. CDR3 sequence (DNA): TGCGCCAGCAGCTTGGGTTCAGGCGATCAGCCCCAGCATTTT.

V and J are TRBV5-1 and TRBJ2-3; no firm D call. Germline CDR1 is SGHRS and CDR2 is YFSETQ. The V end lost 4 bases, the J end lost 3 bases, and 12 bases lay between the germline ends. The CDR3 is made up of 14 amino acids. In nucleotides, the CDR3 is TGCGCCAGCAGCCGGTCCAGTGGAACAGATACGCAGTATTTT. This codes for CASSRSSGTDTQYF. Filled out from reference TRBV5-1 and TRBJ2-3, the complete variable domain reads KAGVTQTPRYLIKTRGQQVTLSCSPISGHRSVSWYQQTPGQGLQFLFEYFSETQRNKGNFPGRFSGRQFSNSRSEMNVSTLELGDSALYLCASSRSSGTDTQYFGPGTRLTVL.

The chain links TRBV20-1 to TRBJ2-1; 8 bases agree with TRBD1. CDR3 length: 15 residues. V was pared by 0 bases and J by 7 bases, with 8 bases of the junction left unmatched. The V gene's germline CDR1 is DFQATT and CDR2 SNEGSKA (reference sequence). The CDR3 sequence is CSARDKRQGRNEQFF. The CDR3 DNA reads TGCAGTGCTAGAGATAAGAGACAGGGGCGGAATGAGCAGTTCTTC.

This clonotype was recorded a few times. This chain uses TRBV12-3 or TRBV12-4 with TRBJ1-1; D is unclear. V lost 5 bases and J 1 base, leaving 14 bases between the germline ends. The CDR3 length is 15 residues. The CDR3 region has the DNA TGTGCCAGCAGTCCACGTGTGGGGAGGAACACTGAAGCTTTCTTT. This codes for CASSPRVGRNTEAFF.

This clonotype has only a few counts. The genes are TRBV4-3 and TRBJ2-1; D is perhaps TRBD2 (7 bases). The V end lost 0 bases, the J end lost 0 bases, and 12 bases lay between the germline ends. Germline V gene lookup returns CDR1 LGHNA and CDR2 YSLEER. The CDR3 extends over 17 amino acids. For the CDR3, the DNA is TGCGCCAGCAGCCAAGAGGGAGGGGGGCACTCCTACAATGAGCAGTTCTTC. It encodes CASSQEGGGHSYNEQFF.

This chain links TRBV6-5 with TRBJ2-4; 10 bases map to TRBD1. Trimming removed 2 bases from V and 6 bases from J; junction bases left unmatched: 7. The CDR3 has 16 residues. Germline CDR1 MNHEY, CDR2 SVGAGI. The CDR3 bases are TGTGCCAGCAGTTACAGAATCGACAGGGGGCTAAACATTCAGTACTTC. Amino acid sequence: CASSYRIDRGLNIQYF.

At least ten counts were recorded for this clonotype. The J gene is TRBJ2-2, the V gene TRBV15; D unresolved. V dropped 5 bases and J dropped 0 bases, with 7 bases sitting between them. CDR1 LNHNV and CDR2 YYDKDF come from the germline V gene (reference sequence). The CDR3 extends over 14 amino acids. CDR3 protein: CATSGRANTGELFF. The CDR3 DNA reads TGTGCCACCAGCGGCAGAGCGAACACCGGGGAGCTGTTTTTT.

This clonotype was observed at least ten times. The chain couples TRBV20-1 to TRBJ2-7; D perhaps matches TRBD1 (6 bases). The CDR3 totals 13 residues. V lost 1 base to trimming and J lost 3 bases, with 10 bases between them. Germline assignment: CDR1 DFQATT and CDR2 SNEGSKA (reference sequence). The CDR3: CSARGEQGYEQYF. The CDR3 region has the DNA TGCAGTGCTAGAGGCGAACAGGGCTACGAGCAGTACTTC.

This clonotype came up a few times. V is TRBV27 and J is TRBJ2-3; weak D call: TRBD2 (6 bases). V lost 2 bases, J lost 7 bases, and 19 bases lay in between. CDR1 and CDR2 from the germline V gene are MNHEY and SMNVEV (reference sequence). CDR3 length: 16 residues. The CDR3, as DNA: TGTGCCAGCAGTTTAGGTTCTGGCGGGATAGTGTATACGCAGTATTTT. Its translation is CASSLGSGGIVYTQYF.

This clonotype was observed at least ten times. The chain joins TRBV6-2 or TRBV6-3 to TRBJ2-5, with TRBD2 matching 14 bases. In germline, CDR1 is MNHEY, CDR2 SVGEGT. Trimming at V came to 7 bases and at J to 1 base, leaving 5 bases not matched to a gene. The CDR3 covers 16 residues. The CDR3 is CASTSTSGRAQETQYF. In DNA, the CDR3 is TGTGCCAGCACCTCGACTAGCGGGAGGGCCCAAGAGACCCAGTACTTC.

This clonotype has more than one count but fewer than ten. The rearrangement uses TRBV20-1 and TRBJ1-5; possible D gene TRBD1, 5 bases. The CDR3 loop spans 13 amino acids. V shed 3 bases and J shed 4 bases, with 10 bases lying between them. Germline lookup yields CDR1 DFQATT and CDR2 SNEGSKA (reference sequence). CDR3 DNA: TGCAGTGCTAGTGAGACAGCTAATCAGCCCCAGCATTTT. It encodes CSASETANQPQHF.

This clonotype was counted a few times. The rearrangement uses TRBV6-6 and TRBJ2-4; no firm D call. There are 11 residues in the CDR3. Deletions cut 2 bases from V and 4 bases from J, with 0 bases between. Germline V gives CDR1 MNHNY, CDR2 SVGAGI (reference sequence). As DNA, the CDR3 is TGTGCCAGCAGTTACAAAAACATTCAGTACTTC. Protein: CASSYKNIQYF.

This chain joins TRBV6-2 or TRBV6-3 and TRBJ1-5; TRBD1 is a possible D gene (5 bases). Germline CDR1 MNHEY, CDR2 SVGEGT. Trimming took off 2 bases at V and 0 bases at J, with 11 bases between the two ends. CDR3 size: 16 residues. The CDR3 region has the DNA TGTGCCAGCAGTTACCTCAGGGTGAATAGCAATCAGCCCCAGCATTTT. Protein: CASSYLRVNSNQPQHF.